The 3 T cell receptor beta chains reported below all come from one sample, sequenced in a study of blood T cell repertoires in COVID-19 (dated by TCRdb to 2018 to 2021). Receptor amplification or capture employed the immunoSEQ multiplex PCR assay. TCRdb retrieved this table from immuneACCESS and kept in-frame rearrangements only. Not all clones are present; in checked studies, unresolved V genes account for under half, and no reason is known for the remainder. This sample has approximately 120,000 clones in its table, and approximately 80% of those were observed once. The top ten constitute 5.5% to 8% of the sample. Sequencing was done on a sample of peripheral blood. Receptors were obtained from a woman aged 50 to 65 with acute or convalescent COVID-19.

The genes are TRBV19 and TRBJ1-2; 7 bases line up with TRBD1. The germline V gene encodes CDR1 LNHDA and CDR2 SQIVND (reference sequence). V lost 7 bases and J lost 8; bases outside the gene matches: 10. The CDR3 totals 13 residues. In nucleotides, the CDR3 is TGTGCCAGTACCATCGGGACAGTCCAAGGCTACACCTTC. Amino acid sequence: CASTIGTVQGYTF.

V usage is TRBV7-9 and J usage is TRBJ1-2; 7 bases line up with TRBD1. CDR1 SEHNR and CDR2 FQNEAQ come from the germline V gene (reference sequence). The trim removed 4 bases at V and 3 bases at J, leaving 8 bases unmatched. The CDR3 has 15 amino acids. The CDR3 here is CASSSVGGRDYGYTF. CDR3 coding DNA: TGTGCCAGCAGCTCTGTAGGGGGCAGGGACTATGGCTACACCTTC.

The CDR3 DNA reads TGTGCCATCAGTCCCCCCGACGGCGGGTACAACAATGAGCAGTTCTTC. The encoded protein is CAISPPDGGYNNEQFF. V and J are TRBV10-3 and TRBJ2-1; possibly TRBD2 for D (5 bases). The CDR3 runs 16 residues. Trimming took off 5 bases at V and 5 bases at J, with 19 bases between the two ends. In germline, CDR1 is ENHRY, CDR2 SYGVKD.